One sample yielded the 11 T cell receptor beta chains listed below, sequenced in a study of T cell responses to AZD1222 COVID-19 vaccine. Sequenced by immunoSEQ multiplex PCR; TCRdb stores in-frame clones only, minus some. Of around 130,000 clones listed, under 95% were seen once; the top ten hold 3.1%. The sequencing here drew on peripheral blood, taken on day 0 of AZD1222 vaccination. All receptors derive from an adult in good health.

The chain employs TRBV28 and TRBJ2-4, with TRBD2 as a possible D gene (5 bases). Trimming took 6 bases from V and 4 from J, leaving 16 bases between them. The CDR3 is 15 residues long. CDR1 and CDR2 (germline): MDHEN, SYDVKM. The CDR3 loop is CASRDARGAKNIQYF. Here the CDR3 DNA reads TGTGCCAGCAGAGACGCCCGGGGAGCTAAAAACATTCAGTACTTC.

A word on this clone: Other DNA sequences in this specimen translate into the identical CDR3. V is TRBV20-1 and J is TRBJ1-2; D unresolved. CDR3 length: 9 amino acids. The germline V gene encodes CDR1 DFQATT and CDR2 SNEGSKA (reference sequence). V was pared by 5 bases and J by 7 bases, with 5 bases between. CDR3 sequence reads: CSAGPGYTF. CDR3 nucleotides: TGCAGTGCTGGCCCTGGCTACACCTTC.

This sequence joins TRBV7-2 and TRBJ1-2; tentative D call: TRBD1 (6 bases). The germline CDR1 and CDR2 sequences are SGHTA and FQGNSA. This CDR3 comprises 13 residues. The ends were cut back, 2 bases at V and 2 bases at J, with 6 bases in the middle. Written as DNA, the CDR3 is TGTGCCAGCAGCTTACAGGGGAACTATGGCTACACCTTC. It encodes CASSLQGNYGYTF.

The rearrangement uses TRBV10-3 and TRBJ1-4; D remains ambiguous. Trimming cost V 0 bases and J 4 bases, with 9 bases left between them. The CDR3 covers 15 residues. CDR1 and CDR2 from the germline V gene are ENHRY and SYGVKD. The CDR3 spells CAISESVRSNEKLFF. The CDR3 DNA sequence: TGTGCCATCAGTGAGTCGGTCAGAAGTAATGAAAAACTGTTTTTT.

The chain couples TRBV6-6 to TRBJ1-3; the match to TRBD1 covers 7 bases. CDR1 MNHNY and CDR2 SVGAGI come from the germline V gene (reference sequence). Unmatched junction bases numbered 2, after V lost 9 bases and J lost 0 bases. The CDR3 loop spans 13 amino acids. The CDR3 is CASRQGSGNTIYF. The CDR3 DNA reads TGTGCCAGTAGACAGGGCTCTGGAAACACCATATATTTT.

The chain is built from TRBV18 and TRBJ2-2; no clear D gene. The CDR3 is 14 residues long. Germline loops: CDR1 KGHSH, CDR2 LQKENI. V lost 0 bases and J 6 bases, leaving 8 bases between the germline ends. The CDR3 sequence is CASSPPMESGELFF. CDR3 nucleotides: TGTGCCAGCTCACCACCGATGGAATCCGGGGAGCTGTTTTTT. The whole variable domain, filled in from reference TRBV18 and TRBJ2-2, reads NAGVMQNPRHLVRRRGQEARLRCSPMKGHSHVYWYRQLPEEGLKFMVYLQKENIIDESGMPKERFSAEFPKEGPSILRIQQVVRGDSAAYFCASSPPMESGELFFGEGSRLTVL.

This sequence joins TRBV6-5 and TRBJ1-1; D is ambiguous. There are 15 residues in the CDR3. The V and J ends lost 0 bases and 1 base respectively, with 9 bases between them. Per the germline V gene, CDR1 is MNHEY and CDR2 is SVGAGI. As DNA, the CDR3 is TGTGCCAGCAGTTACTCAATGGCAGGGAACACTGAAGCTTTCTTT. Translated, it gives CASSYSMAGNTEAFF.

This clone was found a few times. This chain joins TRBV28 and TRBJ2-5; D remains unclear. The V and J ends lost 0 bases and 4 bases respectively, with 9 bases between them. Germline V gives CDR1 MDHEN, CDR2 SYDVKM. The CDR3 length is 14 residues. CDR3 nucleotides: TGTGCCAGCAGTTTATGGGTGGGTTTAGAGACCCAGTACTTC. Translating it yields CASSLWVGLETQYF.

The CDR3: CASSLVLGTLAKNIQYF. In nucleotides, the CDR3 is TGTGCCAGCAGCTTAGTCCTCGGGACTTTAGCCAAAAACATTCAGTACTTC. The chain combines TRBV11-2 with TRBJ2-4; possible D gene TRBD2, 6 bases. V was cut by 1 base and J by 0 bases, with 13 bases left in between. The CDR3 loop spans 17 amino acids. Germline CDR1 SGHAT, CDR2 FQNNGV.

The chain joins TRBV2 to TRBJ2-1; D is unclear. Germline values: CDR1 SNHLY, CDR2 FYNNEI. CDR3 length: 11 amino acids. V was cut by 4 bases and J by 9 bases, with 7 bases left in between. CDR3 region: CASSGVGEQFF. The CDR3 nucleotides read TGTGCCAGCAGTGGAGTCGGTGAGCAGTTCTTC.

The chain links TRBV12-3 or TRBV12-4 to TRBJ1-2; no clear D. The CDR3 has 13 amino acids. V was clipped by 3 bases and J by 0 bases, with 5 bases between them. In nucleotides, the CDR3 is TGTGCCAGCAGTTTTCTGGCTAACTATGGCTACACCTTC. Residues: CASSFLANYGYTF.